This T cell receptor (beta chain) was recovered during a study of PD-L1 blockade in urothelial cancer. General study points: Durable-benefit patients expanded tumor-associated blood clones more at 3 weeks.

Data came from immunoSEQ multiplex PCR; TCRdb stores just in-frame clones and leaves some out. Of 95,000 to 150,000 clones in the sample, around 86% are singletons; the top ten hold roughly 2.3%. In the case of this clone: Antigen: not known.

The CDR3 is 15 amino acids. From germline, CDR1 is SGHNT and CDR2 YYREEE (reference sequence). V lost 0 bases and J 0 bases, leaving 9 bases between the germline ends. Time point here: peripheral blood 6 weeks after treatment start. The specimen comprised PBMCs, sampled around atezolizumab (anti-PD-L1) treatment. The source is a man between 50 and 59 years old with urothelial cancer. The chain combines TRBV5-4 with TRBJ1-2, with unresolved D. This CDR3 is CASSLAGRSNYGYTF. In DNA form, the CDR3 reads TGTGCCAGCAGCTTGGCCGGCAGGTCTAACTATGGCTACACCTTC.